The clone carrying this T cell receptor beta chain was found a few times. The germline gives CDR1 SGHRS, CDR2 YFSETQ. The CDR3 sequence is 18 residues long. Sample-barcoded 5' priming and a J-beta primer mix drove a second PCR of roughly 6 to 12 cycles. TCRdb re-called the 5' RACE reads with MiXCR, one entry per CDR3 protein. The sample holds 800,000 to 1,300,000 distinct CDR3 sequences, approximately 25% seen once. This specimen belongs to a study of blood T cells in healthy people across ages. There were healthy Caucasian individuals from Russia, aged roughly 6 to 90, serving as donors. The data also belong to a second study, concerning T cells of mothers and their children. That work contributes: In unrelated and related pairs, TCR recombination output is shaped in a similar way by thymic selection.

Sequences were obtained from blood. The rearrangement links TRBV5-1 to TRBJ2-5, with D unclear. The J call is uncertain, as TRBJ2-7 better fits the DNA end. The receptor's source is a girl aged 2-10 years in good health. In DNA form, the CDR3 reads TGCGCCAGCAGCTTCCATTTCCTATCCTGGCCCTTGTTCTACGAGCAGTACTTC. Amino acids: CASSFHFLSWPLFYEQYF.